The present T cell receptor beta chain was sequenced within a study of PD-1 blockade in classical Hodgkin lymphoma. Indicated time point: newly diagnosed, previously untreated cHL patient sample. Comparison samples consisted of PBMCs from newly diagnosed, untreated classical Hodgkin lymphoma. The CDR3 is 15 residues long. J was trimmed by 4 bases and V by 0 bases; bases with no gene match: 5. Germline V gives CDR1 SGDLS, CDR2 YYNGEE. General study findings and limits: A reduction in baseline TCR diversity was reportedly seen in newly diagnosed patients relative to healthy donors. Reasons behind the repertoire differences stay unclear, perhaps disease activity or earlier therapy.

This clone was detected once. Its antigen is unidentified. TCRdb's table, derived via immunoSEQ multiplex PCR, lists solely in-frame clones and lacks some. The sample consists of approximately 45,000 clones, roughly 88% of them appearing once. The specimen sequenced was peripheral blood mononuclear cells (PBMCs). The chain carries TRBV9 and TRBJ2-3; TRBD2 matches 7 bases. This clonotype was obtained from a human donor with classical Hodgkin lymphoma. The CDR3 DNA reads as TGTGCCAGCAGCGTAGGCGGGAGTTCGGCAGATACGCAGTATTTT. As protein: CASSVGGSSADTQYF.